What follows is one TCR beta chain and its context. Germline V CDR1 and CDR2: MNHEY, SVGEGT. This CDR3 is built from 14 residues. The ends lost 2 bases at V and 2 bases at J; junction bases unmatched: 0. The sample originates from a study of blood T cell repertoires in COVID-19. Overall study: Spain, Italy and the United States supplied samples that represented acute and convalescent COVID-19.

Cohort 3 donors were reported recovered after two negative PCRs, clearance, or symptom resolution. The repertoire was sequenced with immunoSEQ multiplex PCR; TCRdb's copy has only in-frame clones and lacks some. The sample yields about 170,000 clones, approximately 87% seen once. The TCR comes from a woman aged 45-60 years who had recovered from COVID-19. Sequencing was done on a sample of PBMCs or T cells enriched from blood (not recorded which). This sequence joins TRBV6-2 or TRBV6-3 and TRBJ2-3, with 8 bases aligning to TRBD2. The CDR3 here is CASSYGLATDTQYF. CDR3 coding DNA: TGTGCCAGCAGTTACGGACTAGCCACAGATACGCAGTATTTT.